The 25 T cell receptor beta chains below all came from one sample that was sequenced in a study of immune characterization of retroperitoneal liposarcoma. TCRdb re-called the PCR reads through MiXCR, storing one row per CDR3 protein. The sample includes about 10,000 distinct CDR3 sequences, under 35% of them seen just once. The sample consisted of tumor tissue. These receptors were taken from a male donor with retroperitoneal liposarcoma.

This clonotype was seen more than once but under ten times. The chain has TRBV11-3 and TRBJ2-1; D is uncertain. The CDR3 consists of 13 residues. Germline V lookup: CDR1 SGHNT, CDR2 YENEEA. Trimming removed 2 bases from V and 13 bases from J, with 15 bases in between. The CDR3: CASSLTYQETQFF. The CDR3 nucleotides are TGTGCCAGCAGCTTAACCTACCAAGAGACCCAGTTCTTC.

Comment on this clonotype: One end of the junction fails to match germline, which may point to a read error. The chain is built from TRBV6-1 and TRBJ1-5; 9 bases map to TRBD1. CDR1 and CDR2 (germline): MNHNS, SASEGT. This CDR3 is built from 17 residues. CDR3 nucleotide sequence: TGTGCCAGCAGTGGAAGGGACAGGGAGGCGAGCAATCAGCCCCAGAATTTT. Translation gives CASSGRDREASNQPQNF.

This clonotype was found a few times. The chain is built from TRBV6-6 and TRBJ1-6; D not resolved. The ends were cut back, 4 bases at V and 5 bases at J, with 12 bases in the middle. Germline V CDR1 and CDR2: MNHNY, SVGAGI (reference sequence). The CDR3 consists of 15 residues. The CDR3 spells CASSLRADNNSPLHF. CDR3 bases: TGTGCCAGCAGTTTGAGGGCAGATAATAATTCACCCCTCCACTTT.

In this sample, this clonotype turned up a few times. The chain uses TRBV6-1 and TRBJ2-6; perhaps TRBD2 as D (6 bases). The CDR3 has 16 amino acids. From germline, CDR1 is MNHNS and CDR2 SASEGT. With 3 bases removed from V and 4 bases from J, the gap between germline ends came to 13 bases. CDR3: CASSDGGISGANVLTF. CDR3 sequence (DNA): TGTGCCAGCAGTGATGGGGGGATAAGCGGGGCCAACGTCCTGACTTTC.

This clonotype was counted many times. The chain carries TRBV6-1 and TRBJ2-1, with a weak D call TRBD2 (5 bases). Germline values: CDR1 MNHNS, CDR2 SASEGT. Trimming left V 3 bases short and J 4 bases short, with 10 bases between. CDR3 length: 14 residues. The CDR3 loop is CASSETISYNEQFF. For the CDR3, the DNA is TGTGCCAGCAGTGAGACTATAAGTTACAATGAGCAGTTCTTC.

The V gene is TRBV11-2, the J gene TRBJ1-5, with D maybe TRBD1 (6 bases). From germline, CDR1 is SGHAT and CDR2 FQNNGV. V was pared by 6 bases and J by 0 bases, with 18 bases between. CDR3 length: 17 amino acids. CDR3 sequence reads: CASRGPQGTYSNQPQHF. CDR3 DNA sequence: TGTGCCAGCAGGGGACCGCAGGGGACGTATAGCAATCAGCCCCAGCATTTT.

This clonotype is medium-sized by share. DNA of the CDR3: TGTGCCAGCAGCTTATATCCTAGCGGGAGGGCCGCCAACGAGCAGTACTTC. This encodes CASSLYPSGRAANEQYF. The V and J genes are TRBV7-2 and TRBJ2-7; 12 nucleotides align to TRBD2. Germline assignment: CDR1 SGHTA and CDR2 FQGNSA. This CDR3 spans 17 amino acids. The ends lost 2 bases at V and 5 bases at J; junction bases unmatched: 10.

The chain is built from TRBV6-1 and TRBJ1-1; tentative D call: TRBD1 (6 bases). V gave up 6 bases and J gave up 5 bases, with 16 bases separating them. CDR3 length: 14 residues. Germline CDR1 and CDR2: MNHNS and SASEGT. CDR3 DNA: TGTGCCAGCAGGGACGTTGGGGGGGCAACTGAAGCTTTCTTT. Translated: CASRDVGGATEAFF.

The chain employs TRBV6-1 and TRBJ2-5; either TRBD1 or TRBD2 may fit D (5 bases each). The J call may not be correct, given that the DNA end is closer to TRBJ2-7. CDR3 length equals 13 residues. Looked up from germline, CDR1 is MNHNS and CDR2 is SASEGT. Here the CDR3 DNA reads TGTGCCAGCAGTGATGGGACGGACTACGAGCAGTACTTC. It translates to CASSDGTDYEQYF.

By frequency in the sample, this clonotype is large. The gene calls are TRBV6-1 and TRBJ2-1; D tentatively reads TRBD1 or TRBD2 (5 bases each). The V end was cut by 5 bases, the J end by 13 bases, with 21 bases between. The CDR3 is made up of 14 amino acids. Germline-derived CDR1 and CDR2 are MNHNS and SASEGT. CDR3 amino acids: CASSRDPDQETQFF. The DNA of the CDR3 is TGTGCCAGCAGTCGGGACCCTGACCAAGAGACCCAGTTCTTC.

This chain links TRBV11-3 with TRBJ2-1; tentatively, D is TRBD2 (6 bases). The J call may be wrong; the DNA end is better matched by TRBJ2-5. The length of the CDR3 is 14 residues. In germline, CDR1 is SGHNT, CDR2 YENEEA. In DNA form, the CDR3 reads TGTGCCAGCAGCCCGGGACTGTTCGTAGAGACCCAGTACTTC. Protein product: CASSPGLFVETQYF.

This clonotype was picked up many times. V is TRBV24-1 and J is TRBJ2-3, with TRBD2 matching over 8 bases. This CDR3 spans 16 amino acids. Germline CDR1 KGHDR, CDR2 SFDVKD. After removal of 7 bases from V and 2 bases from J, the junction contained 10 bases not matched to a gene. The CDR3 loop reads CATSETGTRATDTQYF. CDR3 nucleotides: TGTGCCACCAGCGAGACCGGGACTAGGGCCACAGATACGCAGTATTTT.

Relative to its sample, this clonotype is large. This chain uses TRBV7-2 with TRBJ2-7; the match to TRBD2 covers 8 bases. The germline CDR1 and CDR2 sequences are SGHTA and FQGNSA. Trimming at V came to 5 bases and at J to 1 base, leaving 7 bases not matched to a gene. The length of the CDR3 is 15 residues. Here the CDR3 reads CASSPLRGGSYEQYF. The CDR3 region has the DNA TGTGCCAGCAGCCCCCTACGGGGGGGATCCTACGAGCAGTACTTC.

The genes are TRBV6-2 or TRBV6-3 and TRBJ2-7; 9 bases match TRBD2. Germline V gene sequence: CDR1 MNHEY, CDR2 SVGEGT. This CDR3 has 16 residues. V dropped 7 bases and J dropped 7; count of bases not matched to a gene: 17. The CDR3 sequence is CASIPRLASGDNEQYF. The CDR3 DNA reads TGTGCCAGCATCCCCCGCTTAGCTAGCGGGGACAATGAGCAGTACTTC.

Relative to its sample, this clonotype is medium-sized. The chain has TRBV7-2 and TRBJ1-4, with D possibly TRBD1 on 5 matching bases. Trimming took off 2 bases at V and 8 bases at J, with 12 bases between the two ends. The germline gives CDR1 SGHTA, CDR2 FQGNSA. This CDR3 comprises 14 residues. The CDR3 protein is CASSLNQGSEKLFF. CDR3 in DNA: TGTGCCAGCAGCTTAAACCAGGGCTCGGAAAAACTGTTTTTT.

There are a few counts of this clonotype. V usage is TRBV6-1 and J usage is TRBJ1-2; D is perhaps TRBD1 (5 bases). The CDR3 contains 13 residues. V lost 6 bases and J lost 6, with 14 bases in between. Germline assignment: CDR1 MNHNS and CDR2 SASEGT. CDR3 in DNA: TGTGCCAGCAGCTGGGACCCTGCGGATGGCTACACCTTC. The encoded protein is CASSWDPADGYTF.

This clonotype occurred once. This clone may be a read error of a much larger clone one base away. This sequence joins TRBV10-1 and TRBJ2-1; 7 bases are shared with TRBD2. Gene TRBJ2-7 matches the end of the DNA better, so the J call may be wrong. CDR3 length equals 14 residues. Germline-derived CDR1 and CDR2 are WNHNN and SYGVQD (reference sequence). CDR3 sequence: CASSGGGSYNEQYF. The CDR3 region has the DNA TGCGCCAGCAGTGGCGGGGGTTCCTACAATGAGCAGTACTTC.

Judged by abundance, this clonotype is medium-sized. One junction end does not reproduce the germline sequence, and a read error may be involved. V gene TRBV7-7 combines with J gene TRBJ2-1, with 11 bases matching TRBD1. Per the germline V gene, CDR1 is SSHAT and CDR2 is FNYEAQ (reference sequence). The CDR3 has 16 amino acids. The CDR3 region has the DNA TGTGCTAGCAGCCAAAGATACATGGGACAGGGGGAGACCCAGTTCTTC. Translating it yields CASSQRYMGQGETQFF.

This chain connects TRBV7-2 to TRBJ2-4, with 7 nucleotides matching TRBD1. Per the germline V gene, CDR1 is SGHTA and CDR2 is FQGNSA. V shed 5 bases, J shed 13 bases, and the junction held 14 bases outside the gene matches. The CDR3 is 14 residues long. The CDR3 region is CASSPAGTVLLQYF. CDR3 nucleotides: TGTGCCAGCAGCCCAGCCGGGACAGTATTGTTGCAGTACTTC.

By proportion, this clonotype is medium-sized. The chain links TRBV6-1 to TRBJ2-7; D call uncertain. There are 11 residues in the CDR3. Deletions cut 8 bases from V and 3 bases from J, with 8 bases between. The V gene's germline CDR1 is MNHNS and CDR2 SASEGT. Here the CDR3 reads CASSVVYEQYF. CDR3 in DNA: TGTGCCAGCTCAGTAGTCTACGAGCAGTACTTC.

There are a few counts of this clonotype. The junction does not match germline at one end; this may be a read error. The chain links TRBV11-2 to TRBJ2-3, with TRBD2 identical over 11 bases. Germline values: CDR1 SGHAT, CDR2 FQNNGV. The CDR3 loop spans 14 amino acids. The CDR3 bases are TGTGCCAGCAGCTTTAGCGGGGGGGCCAATGAGCAGTACTTT. As protein: CASSFSGGANEQYF.

By share of the sample, this clonotype is medium-sized. This chain joins TRBV7-8 and TRBJ2-2; 8 bases align to TRBD2. CDR1 is SGHVS, CDR2 FQNEAQ, per germline. This CDR3 comprises 16 residues. J lost 6 bases, V lost 2 bases, and 8 bases had no gene match. The DNA for the CDR3 is TGTGCCAGCAGCTTATTTACGGGAGGGGGGCCCGGGGAGCTGTTTTTT. Its protein is CASSLFTGGGPGELFF.

The chain links TRBV6-1 to TRBJ1-1, with D unclear. This CDR3 region has 13 residues. Germline CDR1 is MNHNS and CDR2 is SASEGT. Trimming left V 6 bases short and J 0 bases short, with 8 bases between. CDR3 nucleotide sequence: TGTGCCAGCAGACACGGGATGAACACTGAAGCTTTCTTT. Translated, it gives CASRHGMNTEAFF.

Only a few counts were recorded for this clonotype. This chain connects TRBV6-1 to TRBJ1-5; 9 nucleotides align to TRBD1. Trimming cost V 8 bases and J 2 bases; bases outside gene matches: 4. In germline, CDR1 is MNHNS, CDR2 SASEGT. This CDR3 contains 14 residues. The CDR3, as DNA: TGTGCCAGCCGAACAGGGGGCGGCAATCAGCCCCAGCATTTT. As protein: CASRTGGGNQPQHF.

The CDR3, as DNA: TGTGCCAGCAGCTTAGGTCAGGGGAGCGCTGAAGCTTTCTTT. This gives the protein CASSLGQGSAEAFF. This chain links TRBV7-6 with TRBJ1-1; perhaps TRBD1 as D (6 bases). V was clipped by 1 base and J by 6 bases, with 12 bases between them. The germline V gene has CDR1 SGHVS and CDR2 FNYEAQ. This CDR3 comprises 14 residues.